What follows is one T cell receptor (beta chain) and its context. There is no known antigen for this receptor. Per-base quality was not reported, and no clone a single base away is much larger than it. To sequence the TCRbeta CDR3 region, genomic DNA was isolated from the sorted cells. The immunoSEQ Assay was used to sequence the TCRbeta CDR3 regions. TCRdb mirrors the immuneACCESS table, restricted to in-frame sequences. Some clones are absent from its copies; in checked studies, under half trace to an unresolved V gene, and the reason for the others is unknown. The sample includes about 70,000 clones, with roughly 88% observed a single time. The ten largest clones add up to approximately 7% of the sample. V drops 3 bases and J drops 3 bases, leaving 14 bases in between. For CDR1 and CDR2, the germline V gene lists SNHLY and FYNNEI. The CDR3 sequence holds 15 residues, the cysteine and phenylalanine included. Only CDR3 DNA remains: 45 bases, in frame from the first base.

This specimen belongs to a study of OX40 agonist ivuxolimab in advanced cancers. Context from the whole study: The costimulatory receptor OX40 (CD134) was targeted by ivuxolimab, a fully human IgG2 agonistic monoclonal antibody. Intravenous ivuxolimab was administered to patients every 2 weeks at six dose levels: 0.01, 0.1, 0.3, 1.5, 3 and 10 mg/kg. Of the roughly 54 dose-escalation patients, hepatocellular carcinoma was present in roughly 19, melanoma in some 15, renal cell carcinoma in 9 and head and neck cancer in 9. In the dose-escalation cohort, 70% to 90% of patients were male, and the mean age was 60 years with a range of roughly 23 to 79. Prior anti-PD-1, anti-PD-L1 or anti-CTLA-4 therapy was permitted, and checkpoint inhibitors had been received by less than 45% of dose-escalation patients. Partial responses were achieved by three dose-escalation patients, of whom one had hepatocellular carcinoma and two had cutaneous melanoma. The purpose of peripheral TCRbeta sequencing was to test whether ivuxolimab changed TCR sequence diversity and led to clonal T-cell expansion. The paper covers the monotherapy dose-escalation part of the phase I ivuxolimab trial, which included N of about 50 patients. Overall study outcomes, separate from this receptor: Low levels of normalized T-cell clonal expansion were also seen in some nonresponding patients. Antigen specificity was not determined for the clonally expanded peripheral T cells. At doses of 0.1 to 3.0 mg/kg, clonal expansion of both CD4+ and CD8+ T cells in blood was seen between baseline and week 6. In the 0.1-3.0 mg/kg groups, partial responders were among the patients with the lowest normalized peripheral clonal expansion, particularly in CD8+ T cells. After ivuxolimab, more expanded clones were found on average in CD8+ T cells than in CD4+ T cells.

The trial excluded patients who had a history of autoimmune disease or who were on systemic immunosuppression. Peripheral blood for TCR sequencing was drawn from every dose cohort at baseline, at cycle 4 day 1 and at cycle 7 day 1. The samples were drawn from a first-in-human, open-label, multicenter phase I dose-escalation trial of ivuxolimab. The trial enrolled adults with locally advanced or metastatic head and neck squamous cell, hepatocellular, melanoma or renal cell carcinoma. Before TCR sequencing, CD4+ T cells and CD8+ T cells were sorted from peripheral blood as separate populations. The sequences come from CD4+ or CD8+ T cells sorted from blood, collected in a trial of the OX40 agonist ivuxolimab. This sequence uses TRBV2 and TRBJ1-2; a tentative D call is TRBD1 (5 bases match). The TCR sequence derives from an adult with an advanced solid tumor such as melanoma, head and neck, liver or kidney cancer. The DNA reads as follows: TGTGCCAGCAGTGACCCCTGGGGGGTCGACTATGGCTACACCTTC. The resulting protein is CASSDPWGVDYGYTF. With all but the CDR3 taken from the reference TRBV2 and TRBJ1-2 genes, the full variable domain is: EPEVTQTPSHQVTQMGQEVILRCVPISNHLYFYWYRQILGQKVEFLVSFYNNEISEKSEIFDDQFSVERPDGSNFTLKIRSTKLEDSAMYFCASSDPWGVDYGYTFGSGTRLTVV.